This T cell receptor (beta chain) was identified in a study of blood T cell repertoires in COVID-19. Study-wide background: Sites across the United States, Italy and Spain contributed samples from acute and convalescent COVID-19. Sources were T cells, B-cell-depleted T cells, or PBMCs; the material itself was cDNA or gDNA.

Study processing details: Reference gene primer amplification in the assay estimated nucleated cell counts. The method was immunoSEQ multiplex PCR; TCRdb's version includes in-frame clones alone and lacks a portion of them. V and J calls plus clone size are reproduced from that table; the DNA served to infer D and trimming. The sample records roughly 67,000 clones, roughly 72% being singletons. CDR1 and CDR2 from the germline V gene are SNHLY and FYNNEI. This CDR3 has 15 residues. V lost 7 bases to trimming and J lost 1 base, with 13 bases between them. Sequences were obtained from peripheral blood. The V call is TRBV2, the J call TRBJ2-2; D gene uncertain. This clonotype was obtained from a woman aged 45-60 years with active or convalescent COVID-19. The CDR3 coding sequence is TGTGCCAGCATTCAGACTTTACGGAACACCGGGGAGCTGTTTTTT. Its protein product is CASIQTLRNTGELFF.